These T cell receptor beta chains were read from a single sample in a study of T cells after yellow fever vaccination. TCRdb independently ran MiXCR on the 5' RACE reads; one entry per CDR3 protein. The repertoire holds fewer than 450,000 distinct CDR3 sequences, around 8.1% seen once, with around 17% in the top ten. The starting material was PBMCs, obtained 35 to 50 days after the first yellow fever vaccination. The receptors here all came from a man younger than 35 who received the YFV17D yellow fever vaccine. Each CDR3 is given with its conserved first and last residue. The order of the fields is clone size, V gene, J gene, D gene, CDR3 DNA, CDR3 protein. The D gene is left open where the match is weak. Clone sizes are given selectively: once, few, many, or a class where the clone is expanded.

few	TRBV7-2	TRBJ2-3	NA	TGTGCCAGCAGCTTCTTTTATGCAGATACGCAGTATTTT	CASSFFYADTQYF
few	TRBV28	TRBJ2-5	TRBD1	TGTGCCAGCAGTCCGACCACCTTGGGACAGAAAGAGACCCAGTACTTC	CASSPTTLGQKETQYF
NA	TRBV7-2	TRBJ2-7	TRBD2	TGTGCCAGCAGCTTGGGACTAGAGTACGAGCAGTACTTC	CASSLGLEYEQYF
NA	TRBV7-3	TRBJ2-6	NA	TGTGCCAGCAGCGCCGGACATACCTCTGGGGCCAACGTCCTGACTTTC	CASSAGHTSGANVLTF
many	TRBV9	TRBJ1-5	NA	TGTGCCCTAACCCGGACAAATCAGCCCCAGCATTTT	CALTRTNQPQHF
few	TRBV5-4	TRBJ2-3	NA	TGTGCCAGCAGCTTGTTTAACACAGATACGCAGTATTTT	CASSLFNTDTQYF
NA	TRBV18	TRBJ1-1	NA	TGTGCCAGCTCACCACGAGGGTTCGAAGCTTTCTTT	CASSPRGFEAFF
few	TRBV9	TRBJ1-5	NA	TGTGCCAGCAGCGTGGGAGTCGGCAATCAGCCCCAGCATTTT	CASSVGVGNQPQHF
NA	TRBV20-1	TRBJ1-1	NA	TGCAGTGCTAGAGGCCCCGATTGGAACACTGAAGCTTTCTTT	CSARGPDWNTEAFF
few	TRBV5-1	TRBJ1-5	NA	TGCGCCAGCAGTGGGGGGGAGGGACAGCCCCAGCATTTT	CASSGGEGQPQHF
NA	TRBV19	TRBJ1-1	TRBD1	TGTGCCAGTAGTATGGCAGGGGGCATGTGGACTGAAGCTTTCTTT	CASSMAGGMWTEAFF
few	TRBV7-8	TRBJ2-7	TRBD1	TGTGCCAGCAGCTCAGCCAGGGGGTTGTACCAGCAGTACTTC	CASSSARGLYQQYF
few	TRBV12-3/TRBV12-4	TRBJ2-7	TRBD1	TGTGCCAGCAGTCCCGGGACAGCGCGCTCCGGCGAGCAGTACTTC	CASSPGTARSGEQYF
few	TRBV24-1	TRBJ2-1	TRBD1	TGTGCCACCAGTGACCCCAGGGGGAGTGGGGATGAGCAGTTCTTC	CATSDPRGSGDEQFF
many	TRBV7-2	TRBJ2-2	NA	TGTGCCAGCAGCTCCCAAGAAGGGGGCACCGGGGAGCTGTTTTTT	CASSSQEGGTGELFF
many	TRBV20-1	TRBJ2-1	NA	TGCAGTGCATCCCCCCGGGGGGCGTACAATGAGCAGTTCTTC	CSASPRGAYNEQFF
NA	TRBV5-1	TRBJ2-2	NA	TGCGCCAGCAGCTTGCCAACCGCAAAACCGGCTACCGGGGAGCTGTTTTTT	CASSLPTAKPATGELFF
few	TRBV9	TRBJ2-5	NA	TGTGCCAGCAGCGTAGCCCGAGGGGGGCAGGAGACCCAGTACTTC	CASSVARGGQETQYF
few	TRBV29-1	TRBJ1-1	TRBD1	TGCAGCGTTGAACACAGGGGCACTGAAGCTTTCTTT	CSVEHRGTEAFF
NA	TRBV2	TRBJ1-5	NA	TGTGCCAGCAGTGAGGTCAGCTCCGATCAGCCCCAGCATTTT	CASSEVSSDQPQHF